The source of this TCR beta chain is a study of cytomegalovirus exposure and HLA in healthy donors. The PCR made use of 60 Vbeta and 13 Jbeta primers. Generated by immunoSEQ multiplex PCR, the TCRdb table keeps only in-frame clones and is missing some. There are around 150,000 clones in the sample; less than 90% occur only once, and roughly 1.8% lies in the top ten. V was clipped by 3 bases and J by 4 bases, with 15 bases between them. The germline CDR1 and CDR2 sequences are MDHEN and SYDVKM. The CDR3 length is 15 residues. This receptor was taken from a woman aged 18-35 years in good health and CMV-seronegative. The J gene is TRBJ1-2, the V gene TRBV28; D uncertain. Sequencing was done on a sample of PBMCs. CDR3 coding DNA: TGTGCCAGCAGTTTTGGGTCCGGAAGGAGCTATGGCTACACCTTC. As protein: CASSFGSGRSYGYTF.